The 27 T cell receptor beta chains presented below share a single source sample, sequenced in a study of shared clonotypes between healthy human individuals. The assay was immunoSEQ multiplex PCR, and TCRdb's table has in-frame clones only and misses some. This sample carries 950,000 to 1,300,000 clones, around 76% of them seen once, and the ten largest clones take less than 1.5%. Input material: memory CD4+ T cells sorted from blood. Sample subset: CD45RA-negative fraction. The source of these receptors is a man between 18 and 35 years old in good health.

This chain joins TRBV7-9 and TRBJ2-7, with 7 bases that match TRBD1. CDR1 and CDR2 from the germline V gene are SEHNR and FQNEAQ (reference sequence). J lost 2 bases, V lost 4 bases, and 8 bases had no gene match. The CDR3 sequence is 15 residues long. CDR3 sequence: CASSSRQGTTYEQYF. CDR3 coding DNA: TGTGCCAGCAGCTCCCGACAGGGTACTACCTACGAGCAGTACTTC.

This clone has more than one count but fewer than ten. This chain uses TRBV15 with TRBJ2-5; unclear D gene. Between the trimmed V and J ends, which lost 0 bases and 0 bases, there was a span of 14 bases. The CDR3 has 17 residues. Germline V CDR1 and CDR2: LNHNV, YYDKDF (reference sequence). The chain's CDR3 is CATSRDPSKAYQETQYF. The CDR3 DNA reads TGTGCCACCAGCAGAGATCCCTCGAAAGCGTACCAAGAGACCCAGTACTTC.

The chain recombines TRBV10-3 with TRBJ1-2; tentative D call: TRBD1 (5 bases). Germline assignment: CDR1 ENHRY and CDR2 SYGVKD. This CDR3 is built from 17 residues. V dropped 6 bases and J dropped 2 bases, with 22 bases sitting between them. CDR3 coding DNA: TGTGCCATCAGCCCCCAACCCGGGCAGGGAGGGAACTATGGCTACACCTTC. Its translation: CAISPQPGQGGNYGYTF.

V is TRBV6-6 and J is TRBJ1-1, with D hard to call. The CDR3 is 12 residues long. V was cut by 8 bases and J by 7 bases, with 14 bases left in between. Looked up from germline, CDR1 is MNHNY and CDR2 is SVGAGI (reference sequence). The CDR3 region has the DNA TGTGCCAGCGGGGATACATCTCTTGAAGCTTTCTTT. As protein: CASGDTSLEAFF.

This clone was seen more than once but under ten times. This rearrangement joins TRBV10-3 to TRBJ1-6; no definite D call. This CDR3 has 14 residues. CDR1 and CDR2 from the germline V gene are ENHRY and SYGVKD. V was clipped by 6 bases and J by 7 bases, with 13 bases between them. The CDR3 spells CAIREDPANSPLHF. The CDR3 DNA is TGTGCCATCAGAGAAGACCCCGCCAATTCACCCCTCCACTTT.

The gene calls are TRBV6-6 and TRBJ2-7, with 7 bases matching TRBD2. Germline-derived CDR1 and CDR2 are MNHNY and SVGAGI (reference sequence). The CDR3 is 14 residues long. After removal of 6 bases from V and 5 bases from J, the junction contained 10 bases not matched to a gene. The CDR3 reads CASRHRGVFHEQYF. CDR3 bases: TGTGCCAGCAGACACCGGGGGGTGTTCCACGAGCAGTACTTC.

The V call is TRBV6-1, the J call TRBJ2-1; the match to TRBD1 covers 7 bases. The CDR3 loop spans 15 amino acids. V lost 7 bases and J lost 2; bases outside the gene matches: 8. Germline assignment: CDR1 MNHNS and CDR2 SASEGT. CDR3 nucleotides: TGTGCCAGCAACGAACTAGGGGGCACCTACAATGAGCAGTTCTTC. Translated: CASNELGGTYNEQFF.

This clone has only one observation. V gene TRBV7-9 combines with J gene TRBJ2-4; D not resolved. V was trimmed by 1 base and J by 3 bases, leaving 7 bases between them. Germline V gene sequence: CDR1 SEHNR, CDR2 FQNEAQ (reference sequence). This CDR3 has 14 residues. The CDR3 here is CASSLEVGKNIQYF. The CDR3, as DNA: TGTGCCAGCAGCTTAGAGGTCGGCAAAAACATTCAGTACTTC.

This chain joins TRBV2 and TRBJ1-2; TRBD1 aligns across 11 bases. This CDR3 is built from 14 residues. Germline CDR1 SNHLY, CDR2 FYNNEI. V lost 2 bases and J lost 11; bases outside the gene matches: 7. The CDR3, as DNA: TGTGCCAGCAGTGAACAGGGACAGGGGGTTAAGTACACCTTC. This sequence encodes CASSEQGQGVKYTF. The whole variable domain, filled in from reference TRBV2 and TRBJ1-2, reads EPEVTQTPSHQVTQMGQEVILRCVPISNHLYFYWYRQILGQKVEFLVSFYNNEISEKSEIFDDQFSVERPDGSNFTLKIRSTKLEDSAMYFCASSEQGQGVKYTFGSGTRLTVV.

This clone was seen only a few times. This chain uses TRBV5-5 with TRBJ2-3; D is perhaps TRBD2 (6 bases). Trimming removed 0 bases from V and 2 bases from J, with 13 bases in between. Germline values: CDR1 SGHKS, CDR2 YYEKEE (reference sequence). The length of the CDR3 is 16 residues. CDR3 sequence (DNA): TGTGCCAGCAGCTTGGGGAGGGCTAGCTTCACAGATACGCAGTATTTT. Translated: CASSLGRASFTDTQYF.

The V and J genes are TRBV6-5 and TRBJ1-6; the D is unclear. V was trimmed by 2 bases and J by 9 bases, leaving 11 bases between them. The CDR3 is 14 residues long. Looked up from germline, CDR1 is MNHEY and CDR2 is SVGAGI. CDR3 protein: CASSYQTEGSPLHF. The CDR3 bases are TGTGCCAGCAGTTACCAGACGGAAGGTTCACCCCTCCACTTT.

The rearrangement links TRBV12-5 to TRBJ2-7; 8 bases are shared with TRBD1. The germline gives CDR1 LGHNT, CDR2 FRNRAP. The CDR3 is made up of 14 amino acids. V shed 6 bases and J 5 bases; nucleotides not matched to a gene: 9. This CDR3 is CASGHRDRYHEQYF. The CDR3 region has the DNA TGTGCTAGTGGACACCGGGACAGGTACCACGAGCAGTACTTC.

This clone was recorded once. CDR3 in amino acids: CASSLRGGSSRETQYF. CDR3 coding DNA: TGTGCCAGCAGTTTAAGGGGGGGTTCGTCTAGAGAGACCCAGTACTTC. The rearrangement uses TRBV28 and TRBJ2-5; D is perhaps TRBD2 (7 bases). CDR3 length: 16 residues. With 2 bases removed from V and 4 bases from J, the gap between germline ends came to 17 bases. CDR1 and CDR2 from the germline V gene are MDHEN and SYDVKM.

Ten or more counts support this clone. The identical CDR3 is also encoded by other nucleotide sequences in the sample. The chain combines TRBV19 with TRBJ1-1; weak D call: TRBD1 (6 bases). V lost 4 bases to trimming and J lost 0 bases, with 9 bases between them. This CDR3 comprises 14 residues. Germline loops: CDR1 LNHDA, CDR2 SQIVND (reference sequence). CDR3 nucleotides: TGTGCCAGTAGTAGGACAGTTATGAACACTGAAGCTTTCTTT. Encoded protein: CASSRTVMNTEAFF.

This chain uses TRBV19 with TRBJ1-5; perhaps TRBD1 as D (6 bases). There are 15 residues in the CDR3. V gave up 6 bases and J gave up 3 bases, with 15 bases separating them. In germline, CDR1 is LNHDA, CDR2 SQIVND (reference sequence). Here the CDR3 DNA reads TGTGCCAGTAGGAGGGGCAGGGACATCAATCAGCCCCAGCATTTT. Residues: CASRRGRDINQPQHF. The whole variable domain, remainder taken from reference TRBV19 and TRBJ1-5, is DGGITQSPKYLFRKEGQNVTLSCEQNLNHDAMYWYRQDPGQGLRLIYYSQIVNDFQKGDIAEGYSVSREKKESFPLTVTSAQKNPTAFYLCASRRGRDINQPQHFGDGTRLSIL.

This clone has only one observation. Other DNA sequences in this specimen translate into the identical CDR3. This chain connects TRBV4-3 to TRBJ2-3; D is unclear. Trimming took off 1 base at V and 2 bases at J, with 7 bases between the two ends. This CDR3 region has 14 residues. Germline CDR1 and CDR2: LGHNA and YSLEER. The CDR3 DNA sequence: TGCGCCAGCAGCCAAGGTGACAACACAGATACGCAGTATTTT. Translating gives CASSQGDNTDTQYF.

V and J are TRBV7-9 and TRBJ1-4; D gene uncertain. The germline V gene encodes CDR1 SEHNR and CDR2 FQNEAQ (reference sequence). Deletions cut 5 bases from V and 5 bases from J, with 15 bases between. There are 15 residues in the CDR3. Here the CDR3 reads CASSPRGYRNEKLFF. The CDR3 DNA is TGTGCCAGCAGCCCCAGAGGATACCGGAATGAAAAACTGTTTTTT.

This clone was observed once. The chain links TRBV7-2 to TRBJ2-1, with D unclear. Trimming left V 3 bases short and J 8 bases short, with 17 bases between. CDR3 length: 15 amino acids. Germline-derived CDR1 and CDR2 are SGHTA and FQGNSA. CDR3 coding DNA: TGTGCCAGCAGCTTCGCGAGTCCCGGGTTGGATGAGCAGTTCTTC. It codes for CASSFASPGLDEQFF. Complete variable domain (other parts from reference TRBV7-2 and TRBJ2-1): GAGVSQSPSNKVTEKGKDVELRCDPISGHTALYWYRQSLGQGLEFLIYFQGNSAPDKSGLPSDRFSAERTGGSVSTLTIQRTQQEDSAVYLCASSFASPGLDEQFFGPGTRLTVL.

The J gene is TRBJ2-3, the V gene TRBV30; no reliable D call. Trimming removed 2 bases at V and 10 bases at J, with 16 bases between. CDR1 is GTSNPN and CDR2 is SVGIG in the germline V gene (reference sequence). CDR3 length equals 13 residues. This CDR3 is CAWSSETLGAQYF. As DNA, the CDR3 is TGTGCCTGGAGTTCCGAGACCCTTGGGGCGCAGTATTTT.

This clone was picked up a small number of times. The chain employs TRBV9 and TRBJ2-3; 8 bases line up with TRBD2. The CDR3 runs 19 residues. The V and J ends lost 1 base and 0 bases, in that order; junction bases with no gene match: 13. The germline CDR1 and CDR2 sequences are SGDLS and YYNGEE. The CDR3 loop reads CASSVSGRGAPTSTDTQYF. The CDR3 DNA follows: TGTGCCAGCAGCGTATCCGGGCGGGGGGCACCCACTAGCACAGATACGCAGTATTTT.

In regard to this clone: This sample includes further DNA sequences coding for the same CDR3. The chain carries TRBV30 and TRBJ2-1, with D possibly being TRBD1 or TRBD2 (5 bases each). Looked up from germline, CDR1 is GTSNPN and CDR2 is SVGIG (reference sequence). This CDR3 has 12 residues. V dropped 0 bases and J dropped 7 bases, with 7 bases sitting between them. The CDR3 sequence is CAWSVWGNEQFF. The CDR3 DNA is TGTGCCTGGAGTGTATGGGGGAATGAGCAGTTCTTC.

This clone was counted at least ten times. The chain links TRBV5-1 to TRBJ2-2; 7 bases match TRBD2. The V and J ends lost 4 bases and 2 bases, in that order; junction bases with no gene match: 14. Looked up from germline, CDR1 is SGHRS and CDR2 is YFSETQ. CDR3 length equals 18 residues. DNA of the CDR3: TGCGCCAGCAGCCCAGGCCCACGCGGGAGTCGTAACACCGGGGAGCTGTTTTTT. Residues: CASSPGPRGSRNTGELFF.

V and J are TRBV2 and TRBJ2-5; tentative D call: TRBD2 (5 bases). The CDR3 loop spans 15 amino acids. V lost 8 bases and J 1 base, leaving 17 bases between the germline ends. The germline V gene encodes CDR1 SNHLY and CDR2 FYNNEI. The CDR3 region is CASYLPFSAQETQYF. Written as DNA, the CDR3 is TGTGCCAGCTATCTTCCATTTAGCGCCCAAGAGACCCAGTACTTC.

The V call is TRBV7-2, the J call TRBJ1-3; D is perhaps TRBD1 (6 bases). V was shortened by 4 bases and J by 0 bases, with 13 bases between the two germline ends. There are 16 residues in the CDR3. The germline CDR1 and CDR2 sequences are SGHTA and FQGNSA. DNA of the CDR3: TGTGCCAGCAGCTCCGCGACAGGACCCTCTGGAAACACCATATATTTT. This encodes CASSSATGPSGNTIYF.

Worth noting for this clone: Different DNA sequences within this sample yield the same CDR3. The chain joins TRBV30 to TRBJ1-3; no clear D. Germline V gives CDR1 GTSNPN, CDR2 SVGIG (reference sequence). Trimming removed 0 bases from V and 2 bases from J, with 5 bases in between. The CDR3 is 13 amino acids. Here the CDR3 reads CAWSVAAGNTIYF. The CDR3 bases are TGTGCCTGGAGTGTGGCAGCTGGAAACACCATATATTTT.

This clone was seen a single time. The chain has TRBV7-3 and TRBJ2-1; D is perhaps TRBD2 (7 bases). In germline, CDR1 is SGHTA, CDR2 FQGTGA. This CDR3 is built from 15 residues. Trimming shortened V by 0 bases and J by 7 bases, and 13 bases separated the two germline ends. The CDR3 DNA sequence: TGTGCCAGCAGCTTAACCGGGGGGCCCGGTAATGAGCAGTTCTTC. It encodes CASSLTGGPGNEQFF.

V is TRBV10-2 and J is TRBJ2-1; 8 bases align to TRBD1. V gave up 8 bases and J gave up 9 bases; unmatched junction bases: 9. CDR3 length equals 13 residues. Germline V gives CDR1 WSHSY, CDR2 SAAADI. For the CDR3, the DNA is TGCGCCAGCTTCCGGACAGGGCGAGGTGAGCAGTTCTTC. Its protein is CASFRTGRGEQFF.